A single sample gave rise to the 17 T cell receptor beta chains below, sequenced in a study of blood T cells in healthy people across ages. A sample-barcoded 5' primer and a J-beta primer mix were used in a second PCR of roughly 6 to 11 cycles. TCRdb re-derived calls from the 5' RACE reads in MiXCR, one entry per CDR3 protein. This repertoire shows 1.4 million or so distinct CDR3 sequences, roughly 43% found once; its top ten account for approximately 4.1%. Specimen: blood. These receptors all stem from a woman under 30 in good health.

As to this clonotype: Being one base from a much bigger clone, this may be a read error. The J gene is TRBJ1-2, the V gene TRBV4-3; D not resolved. CDR1 is LGHNA, CDR2 YSLEER, per germline. Trimming pared 3 bases from V and 0 bases from J, leaving 8 bases between. This CDR3 is 14 amino acids long. CDR3 nucleotides: TGCGCCAGCAGCCAGGTCGCGACTAACTATGGCTACACCTTC. This sequence encodes CASSQVATNYGYTF.

This clonotype was detected a few times. The chain has TRBV7-2 and TRBJ1-2; TRBD1 agrees at 7 bases. There are 14 residues in the CDR3. V was pared by 6 bases and J by 5 bases, with 9 bases of the junction left unmatched. From germline, CDR1 is SGHTA and CDR2 FQGNSA. The CDR3 here is CASSPTGQPYGYTF. CDR3 in DNA: TGTGCCAGCAGTCCGACGGGACAGCCATATGGCTACACCTTC.

This clonotype was seen more than once but under ten times. V is TRBV7-9 and J is TRBJ2-1; 10 bases map to TRBD1. There are 19 residues in the CDR3. The V gene's germline CDR1 is SEHNR and CDR2 FQNEAQ (reference sequence). Trimming at V came to 1 base and at J to 0 bases, leaving 9 bases not matched to a gene. The DNA of the CDR3 is TGTGCCAGCAGCTTAGGTGGGACAGGGGCTCCGAGCTCCTACAATGAGCAGTTCTTC. It translates to CASSLGGTGAPSSYNEQFF.

The genes are TRBV7-2 and TRBJ2-2; either TRBD1 or TRBD2 may fit D (7 bases each). The CDR3 covers 15 residues. The V end lost 8 bases, the J end lost 2 bases, and 15 bases lay between the germline ends. The germline CDR1 and CDR2 sequences are SGHTA and FQGNSA. Here the CDR3 reads CASRRGGINTGELFF. Written as DNA, the CDR3 is TGTGCCAGCCGCAGGGGGGGTATTAACACCGGGGAGCTGTTTTTT.

This clonotype was seen a few times. The chain links TRBV5-8 to TRBJ2-5; unclear D gene. Germline loops: CDR1 SGHTS, CDR2 YDEGEE. Trimming left V 0 bases short and J 7 bases short, with 4 bases between. CDR3 length equals 11 residues. The CDR3: CASSLEVTQYF. In DNA, the CDR3 is TGTGCCAGCAGCTTGGAGGTGACCCAGTACTTC.

The chain couples TRBV6-5 to TRBJ1-1, with D possibly being TRBD1 (5 bases). The V gene lost 0 bases and the J gene lost 7 bases, with 12 bases spanning the gap. The CDR3 consists of 14 residues. Germline assignment: CDR1 MNHEY and CDR2 SVGAGI. The CDR3 nucleotides read TGTGCCAGCAGTTACTCAGGGGAGTTCGATGAAGCTTTCTTT. Translated, it gives CASSYSGEFDEAFF.

This clonotype was counted between two and nine times. The genes are TRBV7-6 and TRBJ2-7; possible D gene TRBD2, 6 bases. Germline V lookup: CDR1 SGHVS, CDR2 FNYEAQ. Between the trimmed V and J ends, which lost 0 bases and 6 bases, there was a span of 15 bases. This CDR3 is built from 15 residues. The CDR3 bases are TGTGCCAGCAGCTTAGCTGAGCAGGAGGGGACCGAGCAGTACTTC. Encoded protein: CASSLAEQEGTEQYF.

With respect to this clonotype: The junction differs from germline at one of its ends, possibly a read error. The genes are TRBV6-5 and TRBJ1-1, with D possibly matching TRBD1 (6 bases). Germline V gene lookup returns CDR1 MNHEY and CDR2 SVGAGI. This CDR3 contains 15 residues. The CDR3 is CASSYSTGADTETFF. DNA for the CDR3: TGTGCCAGCAGTTACTCGACGGGGGCGGACACTGAAACTTTCTTT.

The chain joins TRBV3-1 to TRBJ2-1; 10 bases are shared with TRBD2. J gave up 6 bases and V 4 bases, and 12 bases lay outside the gene matches. Looked up from germline, CDR1 is LGHDT and CDR2 is YNNKEL (reference sequence). The CDR3 has 17 residues. The DNA of the CDR3 is TGTGCCAGCAGCCTTTCTTTTGGGACTAGCGCCTGCAATGAGCAGTTCTTC. It is translated as CASSLSFGTSACNEQFF.

Notes on this clonotype: It may be a read error: a sequence one base away is much more abundant. V gene TRBV27 combines with J gene TRBJ2-5; TRBD2 aligns across 12 bases. V gave up 4 bases and J gave up 11 bases; unmatched junction bases: 14. The CDR3 is 16 amino acids. Germline V CDR1 and CDR2: MNHEY, SMNVEV (reference sequence). DNA for the CDR3: TGTGCCAGCAGTTCGACTAGCGGGAGTGCAATCCATGAGCAGTACTTC. Its translation: CASSSTSGSAIHEQYF.

The chain couples TRBV7-2 to TRBJ2-3, with 9 bases aligning to TRBD2. The CDR3 is 17 amino acids. The V and J ends lost 1 base and 2 bases, in that order; junction bases with no gene match: 7. Per the germline V gene, CDR1 is SGHTA and CDR2 is FQGNSA. The CDR3 DNA reads TGTGCCAGCAGCTTAGAAAGGCGGGGGGGCCCCACAGATACGCAGTATTTT. It is translated as CASSLERRGGPTDTQYF.

V and J are TRBV12-3 or TRBV12-4 and TRBJ2-4; the D is unclear. Trimming shortened V by 6 bases and J by 3 bases, and 15 bases separated the two germline ends. There are 15 residues in the CDR3. CDR3 amino acids: CASRPPGTVKNIQYF. The DNA of the CDR3 is TGTGCCAGCAGACCGCCCGGCACGGTCAAAAACATTCAGTACTTC.

This clonotype showed up just a few times. Written as DNA, the CDR3 is TGTGCCAGCAGTGGCACTCCAGGACACATCTCTGGGGCCAACGTCCTGACTTTC. This sequence encodes CASSGTPGHISGANVLTF. The V gene is TRBV25-1, the J gene TRBJ2-6; TRBD1 might be the D (5 bases). V dropped 4 bases and J dropped 0 bases, with 16 bases sitting between them. Germline assignment: CDR1 MGHDK and CDR2 SYGVNS. The CDR3 consists of 18 residues.

There are a few counts of this clonotype. The chain combines TRBV4-2 with TRBJ1-2; D may be TRBD1 (5 bases). Germline values: CDR1 LGHNA, CDR2 YNFKEQ. The CDR3 is 13 residues long. Trimming removed 1 base at V and 8 bases at J, with 11 bases between. CDR3 protein: CASSQGRRDGYTF. The CDR3 region has the DNA TGTGCCAGCAGCCAAGGACGGAGGGACGGCTACACCTTC.

This clonotype was seen a handful of times. The CDR3 here is CASSLRDGGEHEQYF. CDR3 bases: TGCGCCAGCAGCTTGCGGGACGGAGGAGAACATGAGCAGTACTTC. This chain uses TRBV5-1 with TRBJ2-5, with D possibly called TRBD1 or TRBD2 (5 bases each). Looked up from germline, CDR1 is SGHRS and CDR2 is YFSETQ. The CDR3 is made up of 15 amino acids. V lost 1 base, J lost 11 bases, and 21 bases lay in between.

The rearrangement uses TRBV6-5 and TRBJ1-2; 7 bases match TRBD1. J was trimmed by 6 bases and V by 0 bases; bases with no gene match: 10. This CDR3 spans 16 amino acids. The germline V gene has CDR1 MNHEY and CDR2 SVGAGI. The CDR3 sequence is CASSYSITPGTDGYTF. The DNA for the CDR3 is TGTGCCAGCAGTTACTCGATTACACCCGGGACAGATGGCTACACCTTC.

The gene calls are TRBV7-2 and TRBJ2-5; 7 nucleotides match TRBD1. With V trimmed by 5 bases and J by 11 bases, 17 bases remained unmatched. CDR3 length: 15 residues. Per germline, CDR1 SGHTA and CDR2 FQGNSA. As DNA, the CDR3 is TGTGCCAGCAGCGACCGGGACAGCATCTACAATGAGCAGTACTTC. It codes for CASSDRDSIYNEQYF.